This TCR beta chain was captured by sequencing in a study of T-cell reconstitution after alpha-beta-depleted transplantation in children. Study conclusions and caveats: It was reported that alpha-beta T cells came from several hundred expanded graft clones (about two months after transplant). From newly produced T cells came most of the T-cell counts and diversity one year after transplant. Day-60 TCRbeta diversity that was high in some patients was derived from surviving recipient T cells and thymic progenitors.

V was clipped by 0 bases and J by 2 bases; unmatched bases: 9. This CDR3 has 17 amino acids. Germline assignment: CDR1 SGDLS and CDR2 YYNGEE. Preparation of the TCRbeta library was carried out with unique molecular identifiers. Via MiXCR, TCRdb re-called the PCR reads, giving one row per CDR3 protein. The sample includes fewer than 1 million distinct CDR3 sequences, roughly 15% seen only once; the top ten take approximately 5%. As concerns this clonotype: Its cognate antigen is unknown.

This sequence was found in a male patient under 18 who had a stem cell transplant for acute lymphoblastic leukemia, so the T cells may come from the graft donor. This chain connects TRBV9 to TRBJ2-3; 7 bases match TRBD2. The sequencing used PBMCs, mostly from graft donor cells, collected 360 days after TCRalphabeta/CD19-depleted stem cell transplant. CDR3 amino acids: CASSVAGAGYITDTQYF. DNA of the CDR3: TGTGCCAGCAGCGTAGCGGGAGCGGGATACATCACAGATACGCAGTATTTT.